Listed below are T cell receptor beta chains from one sample, sequenced in a study of cytomegalovirus exposure and HLA in healthy donors. Assay: immunoSEQ multiplex PCR; the TCRdb copy retains only in-frame clones and omits some. Of 90,000 to 150,000 clones listed, over 75% are singletons. The sample consisted of PBMCs. These receptors were taken from a man aged 18 to 29 in good health and CMV-seropositive. Both conserved end residues are part of each CDR3. D genes are given only for firm matches. Clone size is not always given. Where it is, it says once, few, many or a class for expanded clones.

V: TRBV30
size: NA
J: TRBJ1-1
D: NA
CDR3: CAWRRTENTEAFF
DNA: TGTGCCTGGCGACGGACAGAGAACACTGAAGCTTTCTTT

V: TRBV5-1
size: NA
J: TRBJ1-2
D: NA
CDR3: CASSLGTGSDGYTF
DNA: TGCGCCAGCAGCTTGGGAACAGGGTCTGATGGCTACACCTTC

V: TRBV18
size: NA
J: TRBJ2-1
D: TRBD2
CDR3: CASSPSLAGNYNEQFF
DNA: TGTGCCAGCTCACCCTCACTAGCGGGGAACTACAATGAGCAGTTCTTC

V: TRBV7-9
size: NA
J: TRBJ1-1
D: TRBD1
CDR3: CASSRGTVTEAFF
DNA: TGTGCCAGCAGCCGTGGGACAGTCACTGAAGCTTTCTTT

V: TRBV11-3
size: NA
J: TRBJ2-1
D: NA
CDR3: CASSSPGQTKGNEQFF
DNA: TGTGCCAGCAGCTCACCGGGACAAACGAAGGGGAATGAGCAGTTCTTC

V: TRBV2
size: NA
J: TRBJ2-7
D: TRBD1
CDR3: CASSQGMEQYF
DNA: TGTGCCAGCTCACAGGGGATGGAGCAGTACTTC

V: TRBV7-2
size: NA
J: TRBJ1-3
D: NA
CDR3: CASIPFSSGNTIYF
DNA: TGTGCCAGCATCCCCTTTAGCTCTGGAAACACCATATATTTT

V: TRBV9
size: NA
J: TRBJ2-2
D: NA
CDR3: CASSVASLKAVNTGELFF
DNA: TGTGCCAGCAGCGTAGCCTCGTTAAAAGCGGTGAACACCGGGGAGCTGTTTTTT

V: TRBV20-1
size: NA
J: TRBJ1-1
D: TRBD1
CDR3: CSARQGTEAFF
DNA: TGCAGTGCACGACAGGGCACTGAAGCTTTCTTT

V: TRBV7-8
size: NA
J: TRBJ1-5
D: NA
CDR3: CASSTGSLSNQPQHF
DNA: TGTGCCAGCAGCACAGGTTCCCTTAGCAATCAGCCCCAGCATTTT

V: TRBV18
size: NA
J: TRBJ1-1
D: TRBD1
CDR3: CASSPDRVNTEAFF
DNA: TGTGCCAGCTCACCCGACAGGGTCAACACTGAAGCTTTCTTT

V: TRBV9
size: NA
J: TRBJ1-1
D: NA
CDR3: CASSETGTEAFF
DNA: TGTGCCAGCAGCGAGACGGGAACTGAAGCTTTCTTT

V: TRBV19
size: NA
J: TRBJ1-2
D: TRBD1
CDR3: CASSILQGAHGYTF
DNA: TGTGCCAGTAGTATACTACAGGGGGCGCATGGCTACACCTTC

V: TRBV5-1
size: NA
J: TRBJ2-5
D: TRBD2
CDR3: CASSSPPGLAGLGETQYF
DNA: TGCGCCAGCAGCAGTCCCCCGGGACTAGCGGGACTAGGCGAGACCCAGTACTTC

V: TRBV19
size: few
J: TRBJ2-3
D: TRBD1
CDR3: CASSWRQGTDTQYF
DNA: TGTGCCAGTAGTTGGCGACAGGGAACAGATACGCAGTATTTT

V: TRBV30
size: NA
J: TRBJ2-2
D: TRBD2
CDR3: CAWSVASGAGELFF
DNA: TGTGCCTGGAGTGTAGCTAGCGGAGCCGGGGAGCTGTTTTTT